The 18 T cell receptor beta chains presented below share a single source sample, sequenced in a study of cytomegalovirus exposure and HLA in healthy donors. The PCR employed 60 Vbeta primers together with 13 Jbeta primers. Profiling relied on immunoSEQ multiplex PCR, and the TCRdb table lists in-frame clones only, not all of them. The sample shows some 150,000 clones, approximately 82% of them seen only once. The sample taken for sequencing was PBMCs. These receptors were taken from a man aged 18 to 29 in good health and CMV-seropositive.

This clone was recorded only once. The chain combines TRBV27 with TRBJ2-7; D is perhaps TRBD1 (5 bases). This CDR3 spans 14 amino acids. The V gene lost 6 bases and the J gene lost 3 bases, with 15 bases spanning the gap. Germline-derived CDR1 and CDR2 are MNHEY and SMNVEV (reference sequence). CDR3 sequence reads: CASRGLGSNYEQYF. CDR3 DNA sequence: TGTGCCAGCAGGGGGCTGGGTTCGAACTACGAGCAGTACTTC.

The V call is TRBV11-3, the J call TRBJ2-1; 7 bases map to TRBD2. This CDR3 is built from 14 residues. Germline lookup yields CDR1 SGHNT and CDR2 YENEEA. Losses at the gene ends were 5 bases for V and 7 bases for J; bases not matched to a gene: 8. The chain's CDR3 is CASSPLGRENEQFF. CDR3 coding DNA: TGTGCCAGCAGCCCTTTGGGGAGGGAAAATGAGCAGTTCTTC. The complete variable domain, with remaining parts taken from reference TRBV11-3 and TRBJ2-1, reads EAGVVQSPRYKIIEKKQPVAFWCNPISGHNTLYWYLQNLGQGPELLIRYENEEAVDDSQLPKDRFSAERLKGVDSTLKIQPAELGDSAVYLCASSPLGRENEQFFGPGTRLTVL.

This rearrangement joins TRBV11-2 to TRBJ1-5; D remains unclear. V lost 5 bases and J lost 13, with 15 bases in between. CDR3 size: 12 residues. Germline V gives CDR1 SGHAT, CDR2 FQNNGV. The chain's CDR3 is CASSTKVGQQHF. In DNA, the CDR3 is TGTGCCAGCAGCACCAAGGTTGGGCAGCAGCATTTT. The full variable domain, rest sourced from reference TRBV11-2 and TRBJ1-5, is EAGVAQSPRYKIIEKRQSVAFWCNPISGHATLYWYQQILGQGPKLLIQFQNNGVVDDSQLPKDRFSAERLKGVDSTLKIQPAKLEDSAVYLCASSTKVGQQHFGDGTRLSIL.

This chain connects TRBV30 to TRBJ2-7; D may be TRBD2 (5 bases). Between the trimmed V and J ends, which lost 5 bases and 4 bases, there was a span of 18 bases. CDR1 is GTSNPN and CDR2 is SVGIG in the germline V gene (reference sequence). This CDR3 contains 14 residues. The CDR3: CAWGDTGILYEQYF. The DNA of the CDR3 is TGTGCCTGGGGAGACACGGGAATTTTATACGAGCAGTACTTC. The full variable domain, its missing parts supplied by reference TRBV30 and TRBJ2-7, is SQTIHQWPATLVQPVGSPLSLECTVEGTSNPNLYWYRQAAGRGLQLLFYSVGIGQISSEVPQNLSASRPQDRQFILSSKKLLLSDSGFYLCAWGDTGILYEQYFGPGTRLTVT.

J is TRBJ2-4 and V is TRBV9; 10 bases line up with TRBD1. The CDR3 is 14 residues long. In germline, CDR1 is SGDLS, CDR2 YYNGEE. V gave up 3 bases and J gave up 6 bases; unmatched junction bases: 3. CDR3 coding DNA: TGTGCCAGCAGCGCCCGGGACAGGGGAAACATTCAGTACTTC. It codes for CASSARDRGNIQYF. The full variable domain, completed using reference TRBV9 and TRBJ2-4, is DSGVTQTPKHLITATGQRVTLRCSPRSGDLSVYWYQQSLDQGLQFLIQYYNGEERAKGNILERFSAQQFPDLHSELNLSSLELGDSALYFCASSARDRGNIQYFGAGTRLSVL.

The V and J genes are TRBV7-8 and TRBJ1-1; 7 nucleotides match TRBD1. Germline-derived CDR1 and CDR2 are SGHVS and FQNEAQ. The CDR3 consists of 16 residues. The junction had 8 bases not matched to a gene; V was cut back by 4 bases and J by 0 bases. DNA for the CDR3: TGTGCCAGCAGCTCTCTAGGACAGGTTTTGAACACTGAAGCTTTCTTT. Its protein product is CASSSLGQVLNTEAFF.

This clone was counted between two and nine times. The J gene is TRBJ1-5, the V gene TRBV6-6; D uncertain. The germline V gene has CDR1 MNHNY and CDR2 SVGAGI (reference sequence). CDR3 size: 12 residues. The V end was cut by 5 bases, the J end by 11 bases, with 13 bases between. The CDR3, as DNA: TGTGCCAGCAGTGGAGGAGGCACGGCCCAGCATTTT. Its protein is CASSGGGTAQHF.

This sequence joins TRBV10-2 and TRBJ2-5; 10 bases are shared with TRBD2. The V segment lost 7 bases and the J segment 1 base; nucleotides outside the gene matches: 6. Germline CDR1 is WSHSY and CDR2 is SAAADI. The CDR3 runs 15 residues. The CDR3 sequence: CASKPRTSGQETQYF. The CDR3 bases are TGCGCCAGCAAACCACGGACTAGCGGCCAAGAGACCCAGTACTTC.

The V call is TRBV7-9, the J call TRBJ1-1; D gene ambiguous. Germline lookup yields CDR1 SEHNR and CDR2 FQNEAQ (reference sequence). This CDR3 has 14 residues. V lost 5 bases and J lost 2, with 12 bases in between. The CDR3 spells CASSPLRANTEAFF. In DNA form, the CDR3 reads TGTGCCAGCAGCCCGCTGCGGGCAAACACTGAAGCTTTCTTT. Full variable domain (remainder filled in from reference TRBV7-9 and TRBJ1-1): DTGVSQNPRHKITKRGQNVTFRCDPISEHNRLYWYRQTLGQGPEFLTYFQNEAQLEKSRLLSDRFSAERPKGSFSTLEIQRTEQGDSAMYLCASSPLRANTEAFFGQGTRLTVV.

The rearrangement joins TRBV27 to TRBJ1-2; 8 bases map to TRBD1. The CDR3 is 17 residues long. Losses at the gene ends were 5 bases for V and 6 bases for J; bases not matched to a gene: 17. The V gene's germline CDR1 is MNHEY and CDR2 SMNVEV (reference sequence). DNA for the CDR3: TGTGCCAGCAGTGGGACAGGAGGATTCCGCGGGGGAAATGGCTACACCTTC. It codes for CASSGTGGFRGGNGYTF.

This chain connects TRBV27 to TRBJ2-7, with D maybe TRBD2 (5 bases). V lost 6 bases to trimming and J lost 7 bases, with 19 bases between them. Germline values: CDR1 MNHEY, CDR2 SMNVEV (reference sequence). The CDR3 runs 14 residues. For the CDR3, the DNA is TGTGCCAGCAGGGGGTCTCGGACTCACGGGGAGCAGTACTTC. Residues: CASRGSRTHGEQYF.

V and J are TRBV6-1 and TRBJ2-2; maybe TRBD2 (6 bases). V was clipped by 5 bases and J by 4 bases, with 11 bases between them. CDR1 is MNHNS, CDR2 SASEGT, per germline. CDR3 size: 14 residues. The CDR3 DNA is TGTGCCAGCAGTCGTGGAGGGACCACCGGGGAGCTGTTTTTT. The encoded protein is CASSRGGTTGELFF.

J is TRBJ1-1 and V is TRBV5-1; D is unclear. Germline lookup yields CDR1 SGHRS and CDR2 YFSETQ. V was trimmed by 0 bases and J by 1 base, leaving 7 bases between them. The CDR3 extends over 14 amino acids. CDR3 sequence reads: CASSLVGGNTEAFF. The CDR3 coding sequence is TGCGCCAGCAGCTTGGTTGGCGGGAACACTGAAGCTTTCTTT.

The V call is TRBV20-1, the J call TRBJ2-1; D possibly corresponds to TRBD2 (5 bases). V was shortened by 8 bases and J by 5 bases, with 10 bases between the two germline ends. The CDR3 is 11 residues long. Germline CDR1 reads DFQATT; CDR2 reads SNEGSKA (reference sequence). CDR3 DNA: TGCAGTCCCCCGGGAAACAATGAGCAGTTCTTC. The encoded protein is CSPPGNNEQFF.

The chain carries TRBV7-9 and TRBJ2-3; 10 bases match TRBD2. The trim removed 5 bases at V and 2 bases at J, leaving 7 bases unmatched. Germline V gene lookup returns CDR1 SEHNR and CDR2 FQNEAQ (reference sequence). The CDR3 is 16 amino acids. CDR3 loop: CASSLYLAGATDTQYF. CDR3 DNA sequence: TGTGCCAGCAGCCTCTACCTAGCGGGGGCCACAGATACGCAGTATTTT.

The chain links TRBV6-5 to TRBJ1-1; D gene ambiguous. Germline V gene data show CDR1 as MNHEY and CDR2 as SVGAGI. This CDR3 has 13 amino acids. Trimming removed 2 bases at V and 1 base at J, with 5 bases between. DNA of the CDR3: TGTGCCAGCAGTTACAACGGGAACACTGAAGCTTTCTTT. Residues: CASSYNGNTEAFF.

The chain joins TRBV22-1 to TRBJ2-7; whether TRBD1, the table's D call, matches the DNA was not checked. TRBV22-1 is reported as a pseudogene. The CDR3 loop spans 22 amino acids. The CDR3 DNA reads TGTCCTGGGAGCGCACGTATGAATTCAGGGGACAGGGAAGCAGGGGGGACCTACGAGCAGTACTTC. It is translated as CPGSARMNSGDREAGGTYEQYF.

V is TRBV7-9 and J is TRBJ2-1; no reliable D call. CDR3 size: 12 residues. The germline V and J ends were trimmed by 1 base and 9 bases, with 7 bases remaining between them. The V gene's germline CDR1 is SEHNR and CDR2 FQNEAQ (reference sequence). Here the CDR3 reads CASSLVSGEQFF. The DNA for the CDR3 is TGTGCCAGCAGCTTAGTTTCGGGTGAGCAGTTCTTC. The whole variable domain, filled in from reference TRBV7-9 and TRBJ2-1, reads DTGVSQNPRHKITKRGQNVTFRCDPISEHNRLYWYRQTLGQGPEFLTYFQNEAQLEKSRLLSDRFSAERPKGSFSTLEIQRTEQGDSAMYLCASSLVSGEQFFGPGTRLTVL.